These 22 T cell receptor beta chains came from one sample sequenced in a study of T cell changes during pregnancy in multiple sclerosis. TCRdb's copy holds only in-frame clones and misses some; the assay was immunoSEQ multiplex PCR. The table shows approximately 79,000 clones, with around 93% occurring only once. The source material was peripheral blood, sampled in the second trimester of pregnancy. These receptors originate from a female donor in good health, enrolled as a control in a pregnancy study.

The rearrangement links TRBV4-3 to TRBJ2-6, with D perhaps TRBD1 (5 bases). Trimming cost V 4 bases and J 2 bases, with 24 bases left between them. CDR3 length: 20 amino acids. Germline CDR1 LGHNA, CDR2 YSLEER. CDR3 residues: CASSPRHLTGPGPGANVLTF. The DNA for the CDR3 is TGCGCCAGCAGCCCGCGACATCTAACAGGTCCCGGGCCTGGGGCCAACGTCCTGACTTTC.

This rearrangement joins TRBV27 to TRBJ1-1; 7 nucleotides agree with TRBD1. The CDR3 runs to 11 residues. V shed 5 bases and J 13 bases; nucleotides not matched to a gene: 7. Per germline, CDR1 MNHEY and CDR2 SMNVEV (reference sequence). CDR3 loop: CASSAPGQIFF. CDR3 in DNA: TGTGCCAGCAGTGCCCCGGGACAGATTTTCTTT.

The chain couples TRBV29-1 to TRBJ2-5, with a weak D call TRBD1 (6 bases). V lost 5 bases and J 5 bases, leaving 12 bases between the germline ends. This CDR3 contains 12 residues. The germline gives CDR1 SQVTM, CDR2 ANQGSEA. CDR3 sequence (DNA): TGCAGCGTTACAGGGATCGGGGAGACCCAGTACTTC. Translating gives CSVTGIGETQYF.

This chain connects TRBV27 to TRBJ2-1, with TRBD1 as a possible D gene (6 bases). Per germline, CDR1 MNHEY and CDR2 SMNVEV (reference sequence). The CDR3 sequence is 14 residues long. V lost 8 bases and J 2 bases, leaving 13 bases between the germline ends. CDR3 bases: TGTGCCAGCGCACCCAGACAGGCCTACAATGAGCAGTTCTTC. The encoded protein is CASAPRQAYNEQFF.

J is TRBJ2-5 and V is TRBV7-2; D is ambiguous. Germline values: CDR1 SGHTA, CDR2 FQGNSA. Trimming took off 0 bases at V and 0 bases at J, with 5 bases between the two ends. The CDR3 covers 14 residues. The CDR3 loop is CASSLARYQETQYF. Here the CDR3 DNA reads TGTGCCAGCAGCTTAGCCAGGTACCAAGAGACCCAGTACTTC. The whole variable domain, filled in from reference TRBV7-2 and TRBJ2-5, reads GAGVSQSPSNKVTEKGKDVELRCDPISGHTALYWYRQSLGQGLEFLIYFQGNSAPDKSGLPSDRFSAERTGGSVSTLTIQRTQQEDSAVYLCASSLARYQETQYFGPGTRLLVL.

The chain uses TRBV7-3 and TRBJ2-3; 13 nucleotides align to TRBD2. Looked up from germline, CDR1 is SGHTA and CDR2 is FQGTGA. Trimming cost V 4 bases and J 5 bases; bases outside gene matches: 6. The CDR3 runs 16 residues. DNA for the CDR3: TGTGCCAGCAGCTCCACTAGCGGGGGGGCAAAAGATACGCAGTATTTT. The encoded protein is CASSSTSGGAKDTQYF.

Comment on this clone: This same CDR3 is encoded by further DNA sequences in the sample. This chain uses TRBV18 with TRBJ1-6; TRBD1 agrees at 10 bases. The CDR3 is 15 residues long. Germline loops: CDR1 KGHSH, CDR2 LQKENI. V lost 3 bases to trimming and J lost 10 bases; unmatched junction nucleotides: 6. This chain's CDR3 is CASSPPGQGRSPLHF. The DNA for the CDR3 is TGTGCCAGCTCACCTCCGGGACAGGGGCGATCACCCCTCCACTTT. The variable domain in full, completed from reference TRBV18 and TRBJ1-6, reads NAGVMQNPRHLVRRRGQEARLRCSPMKGHSHVYWYRQLPEEGLKFMVYLQKENIIDESGMPKERFSAEFPKEGPSILRIQQVVRGDSAAYFCASSPPGQGRSPLHFGNGTRLTVT.

The rearrangement joins TRBV5-4 to TRBJ1-4; 9 positions agree with TRBD1. The V segment lost 2 bases and the J segment 8 bases; nucleotides outside the gene matches: 1. This CDR3 comprises 13 residues. Germline values: CDR1 SGHNT, CDR2 YYREEE (reference sequence). The CDR3: CASSFDRGEKLFF. The CDR3 nucleotides read TGTGCCAGCAGCTTCGACAGGGGGGAAAAACTGTTTTTT.

The gene calls are TRBV4-3 and TRBJ1-5; no definite D call. With 1 base removed from V and 2 bases from J, the gap between germline ends came to 9 bases. Germline-derived CDR1 and CDR2 are LGHNA and YSLEER. The CDR3 is made up of 15 amino acids. Written as DNA, the CDR3 is TGCGCCAGCAGCCAAGGGAGTACGGGCAATCAGCCCCAGCATTTT. Its translation is CASSQGSTGNQPQHF.

This clone has a single count. The genes are TRBV4-2 and TRBJ2-2, with TRBD1 matching 8 bases. There are 14 residues in the CDR3. Germline V CDR1 and CDR2: LGHNA, YNFKEQ. V dropped 5 bases and J dropped 4; count of bases not matched to a gene: 3. The CDR3 coding sequence is TGTGCCAGCAGCTGGCAGGGGGCCACCGGGGAGCTGTTTTTT. Translated, it gives CASSWQGATGELFF.

The chain couples TRBV29-1 to TRBJ2-1, with 10 positions matching TRBD1. The CDR3 covers 15 residues. CDR1 SQVTM and CDR2 ANQGSEA come from the germline V gene. With V trimmed by 1 base and J by 7 bases, 7 bases remained unmatched. CDR3 DNA: TGCAGCGTTGAAGTTTTTGCGGACAGGGGGAATGAGCAGTTCTTC. Residues: CSVEVFADRGNEQFF.

The chain employs TRBV27 and TRBJ2-1, with D possibly matching TRBD1 (6 bases). V dropped 6 bases and J dropped 3 bases, with 15 bases sitting between them. The CDR3 is 15 amino acids. The germline V gene encodes CDR1 MNHEY and CDR2 SMNVEV (reference sequence). The CDR3 spells CASRPRDTHYNEQFF. The CDR3, as DNA: TGTGCCAGCAGACCCCGGGACACACACTACAATGAGCAGTTCTTC.

This chain joins TRBV7-8 and TRBJ2-3; possible D gene TRBD2, 6 bases. CDR1 is SGHVS, CDR2 FQNEAQ, per germline. The CDR3 length is 16 residues. V was pared by 2 bases and J by 4 bases, with 16 bases between. CDR3 coding DNA: TGTGCCAGCAGCTTACCGGGACTTCTTCGTGCAGATACGCAGTATTTT. Its translation is CASSLPGLLRADTQYF. Drawing the rest from reference TRBV7-8 and TRBJ2-3, the complete variable domain is GAGVSQSPRYKVAKRGQDVALRCDPISGHVSLFWYQQALGQGPEFLTYFQNEAQLDKSGLPSDRFFAERPEGSVSTLKIQRTQQEDSAVYLCASSLPGLLRADTQYFGPGTRLTVL.

This chain links TRBV6-5 with TRBJ2-1; the match to TRBD2 covers 10 bases. Germline V gives CDR1 MNHEY, CDR2 SVGAGI. J lost 3 bases, V lost 4 bases, and 3 bases had no gene match. This CDR3 region has 15 residues. The CDR3 here is CASSSASGGYNEQFF. The CDR3 DNA follows: TGTGCCAGCAGTTCAGCTAGCGGGGGCTACAATGAGCAGTTCTTC.

V usage is TRBV20-1 and J usage is TRBJ1-1; D is uncertain. V lost 6 bases and J lost 4, with 9 bases in between. The germline V gene has CDR1 DFQATT and CDR2 SNEGSKA (reference sequence). The CDR3 has 11 amino acids. CDR3 bases: TGCAGTGCCAGGTTGGGCACTGAAGCTTTCTTT. Translation gives CSARLGTEAFF.

In regard to this clone: The germline gene is not matched at one end of the junction; a read error may be the cause. Here the CDR3 DNA reads TGTGCTAGCAGCCACAGGGATGGCGGGGAGCTGTTTTTT. This encodes CASSHRDGGELFF. The V and J genes are TRBV7-7 and TRBJ2-2, with a weak D call TRBD1 (6 bases). Germline-derived CDR1 and CDR2 are SSHAT and FNYEAQ (reference sequence). CDR3 size: 13 residues.

The V and J genes are TRBV7-9 and TRBJ2-1, with D possibly being TRBD2 (7 bases). CDR3 length: 15 amino acids. V lost 5 bases and J lost 5, with 16 bases in between. Germline assignment: CDR1 SEHNR and CDR2 FQNEAQ (reference sequence). This CDR3 reads CASSPLGGANNEQFF. CDR3 coding DNA: TGTGCCAGCAGCCCTTTGGGGGGGGCGAACAATGAGCAGTTCTTC.

The V gene is TRBV7-6, the J gene TRBJ2-7, with 10 nucleotides matching TRBD1. Germline V gives CDR1 SGHVS, CDR2 FNYEAQ. V was clipped by 4 bases and J by 5 bases; unmatched bases: 5. The length of the CDR3 is 14 residues. CDR3 loop: CASSSGTGVHEQYF. CDR3 nucleotides: TGTGCCAGCAGCTCCGGGACAGGGGTCCACGAGCAGTACTTC. Looking up the rest from reference TRBV7-6 and TRBJ2-7 gives the full variable domain: GAGVSQSPRYKVTKRGQDVALRCDPISGHVSLYWYRQALGQGPEFLTYFNYEAQQDKSGLPNDRFSAERPEGSISTLTIQRTEQRDSAMYRCASSSGTGVHEQYFGPGTRLTVT.

The gene calls are TRBV19 and TRBJ2-3; maybe TRBD2 (5 bases). With 8 bases removed from V and 2 bases from J, the gap between germline ends came to 14 bases. There are 14 residues in the CDR3. Germline-derived CDR1 and CDR2 are LNHDA and SQIVND (reference sequence). The CDR3 is CASASGLFTDTQYF. The CDR3 bases are TGTGCCAGTGCTTCAGGACTGTTCACAGATACGCAGTATTTT.

This clone was picked up one time. The rearrangement joins TRBV19 to TRBJ1-5, with unresolved D. Trimming pared 7 bases from V and 2 bases from J, leaving 15 bases between. Germline V gene sequence: CDR1 LNHDA, CDR2 SQIVND (reference sequence). This CDR3 spans 15 amino acids. The CDR3 spells CASTWGLRGNQPQHF. The CDR3 DNA is TGTGCCAGTACTTGGGGATTGCGGGGCAATCAGCCCCAGCATTTT. The whole variable domain, remainder taken from reference TRBV19 and TRBJ1-5, is DGGITQSPKYLFRKEGQNVTLSCEQNLNHDAMYWYRQDPGQGLRLIYYSQIVNDFQKGDIAEGYSVSREKKESFPLTVTSAQKNPTAFYLCASTWGLRGNQPQHFGDGTRLSIL.

The chain uses TRBV27 and TRBJ1-1, with D possibly being TRBD1 (5 bases). This CDR3 has 11 residues. V shed 9 bases and J shed 4 bases, with 9 bases lying between them. Germline V gene lookup returns CDR1 MNHEY and CDR2 SMNVEV (reference sequence). The CDR3 nucleotides are TGTGCCAGTCACGGGGGCACTGAAGCTTTCTTT. Its translation: CASHGGTEAFF.

A note on this clone: Other DNA sequences in this specimen translate into the identical CDR3. V is TRBV5-1 and J is TRBJ2-7; 11 bases agree with TRBD1. Trimming removed 3 bases from V and 2 bases from J; junction bases left unmatched: 1. Germline loops: CDR1 SGHRS, CDR2 YFSETQ. CDR3 length: 14 residues. The CDR3 region has the DNA TGCGCCAGCAGCTCGGGACAGGGGGCCTACGAGCAGTACTTC. It encodes CASSSGQGAYEQYF.